A single sample gave rise to the 29 T cell receptor beta chains below, sequenced in a study of T cell repertoires in cytomegalovirus infection (dated by TCRdb to between 2018 and 2020). Sequenced on an Illumina HiSeq 1500. The public reads were reanalyzed by TCRdb: fastp trimming at Q25, MiXCR alignment, in-frame beta chains only. Rows merge per CDR3 protein into single entries with the most common DNA and genes. The sample table shows roughly 230,000 distinct CDR3 sequences, and 6% to 8% are seen once. About 6.5% of the sample is taken by the ten largest. The sequenced material came from PBMCs. The source of these receptors is a human donor in good health (CMV status not recorded). Some clones in this sample may be carry-over from other donors' samples.

This clonotype was counted many times. V usage is TRBV15 and J usage is TRBJ2-2, with D perhaps matching TRBD1 or TRBD2 (5 bases each). V lost 1 base and J lost 3, with 12 bases in between. This CDR3 has 16 amino acids. Germline CDR1 is LNHNV and CDR2 is YYDKDF (reference sequence). The CDR3 is CATSRGGAEHTGELFF. CDR3 nucleotides: TGTGCCACCAGCAGAGGAGGGGCTGAACACACCGGGGAGCTGTTTTTT.

In this sample, this clonotype turned up a few times. The rearrangement links TRBV2 to TRBJ2-2; TRBD2 aligns across 8 bases. CDR3 length equals 16 residues. Germline-derived CDR1 and CDR2 are SNHLY and FYNNEI. Trimming cost V 5 bases and J 0 bases; bases outside gene matches: 5. CDR3: CASSPSGFANTGELFF. The CDR3 DNA reads TGTGCCAGCAGTCCTAGCGGGTTCGCGAACACCGGGGAGCTGTTTTTT.

This clonotype was seen a handful of times. This chain connects TRBV2 to TRBJ2-5; TRBD2 matches 8 bases. V lost 6 bases to trimming and J lost 5 bases; unmatched junction nucleotides: 11. Germline V gene data show CDR1 as SNHLY and CDR2 as FYNNEI. This CDR3 has 15 amino acids. The CDR3 sequence: CASSTGTRTPETQYF. In DNA form, the CDR3 reads TGTGCCAGCAGCACCGGGACTAGAACTCCGGAGACCCAGTACTTC.

This clonotype occurred many times. This chain joins TRBV28 and TRBJ1-4, with 9 bases fitting TRBD1. V dropped 4 bases and J dropped 4; count of bases not matched to a gene: 7. CDR1 is MDHEN, CDR2 SYDVKM, per germline. The CDR3 length is 16 residues. The CDR3 loop is CASSSASTGGNEKLFF. For the CDR3, the DNA is TGTGCCAGCAGTTCCGCCTCGACAGGGGGTAATGAAAAACTGTTTTTT. Full variable domain (rest looked up from reference TRBV28 and TRBJ1-4): DVKVTQSSRYLVKRTGEKVFLECVQDMDHENMFWYRQDPGLGLRLIYFSYDVKMKEKGDIPEGYSVSREKKERFSLILESASTNQTSMYLCASSSASTGGNEKLFFGSGTQLSVL.

This clonotype was counted at least ten times. The chain uses TRBV6-2 or TRBV6-3 and TRBJ1-2; 7 positions match TRBD1. CDR3 length: 13 amino acids. Germline V gene sequence: CDR1 MNHEY, CDR2 SVGEGT. Losses at the gene ends were 6 bases for V and 4 bases for J; bases not matched to a gene: 5. The CDR3 sequence is CASRRQGAYGYTF. CDR3 DNA sequence: TGTGCCAGCAGAAGACAGGGAGCCTATGGCTACACCTTC.

This clonotype was observed at least ten times. The chain links TRBV29-1 to TRBJ1-2; the D gene is possibly TRBD1 (5 bases). The CDR3 sequence is 11 residues long. Trimming cost V 7 bases and J 4 bases, with 10 bases left between them. Germline CDR1 SQVTM, CDR2 ANQGSEA. The CDR3 coding sequence is TGCAGCGGGGGCGGCAGCTATGGCTACACCTTC. Its translation is CSGGGSYGYTF.

The J gene is TRBJ1-1, the V gene TRBV7-3, with D possibly TRBD1 on 6 matching bases. This CDR3 has 13 residues. V lost 5 bases and J 8 bases, leaving 15 bases between the germline ends. CDR1 is SGHTA and CDR2 is FQGTGA in the germline V gene. The CDR3 DNA is TGTGCCAGCAGCCCGTGGGCGGGGGCCGAAGCTTTCTTT. Encoded protein: CASSPWAGAEAFF.

This clonotype appeared many times. The CDR3 is CASSLTVAGSNYGYTF. In DNA, the CDR3 is TGTGCCAGCAGCTTAACGGTTGCGGGGAGCAACTATGGCTACACCTTC. The V call is TRBV7-8, the J call TRBJ1-2, with no clear D. CDR1 is SGHVS and CDR2 is FQNEAQ in the germline V gene. CDR3 length equals 16 residues. V was shortened by 2 bases and J by 2 bases, with 15 bases between the two germline ends.

This clonotype has a handful of counts. The chain combines TRBV27 with TRBJ2-7; 7 bases fit TRBD1. The CDR3 runs 14 residues. With V trimmed by 8 bases and J by 3 bases, 10 bases remained unmatched. In germline, CDR1 is MNHEY, CDR2 SMNVEV (reference sequence). CDR3 nucleotide sequence: TGTGCCAGCTCAGCCGGGACAGAAGTCTACGAGCAGTACTTC. It codes for CASSAGTEVYEQYF.

This clonotype was detected ten times or more. This chain joins TRBV28 and TRBJ1-2; no clear D. The CDR3 is 15 residues long. Trimming removed 5 bases from V and 4 bases from J, with 17 bases in between. Per the germline V gene, CDR1 is MDHEN and CDR2 is SYDVKM. CDR3 region: CASSPDRETLYGYTF. The CDR3 nucleotides are TGTGCCAGCAGTCCCGATAGAGAGACCCTCTATGGCTACACCTTC.

This clonotype was recorded at least ten times. The V call is TRBV12-3 or TRBV12-4, the J call TRBJ2-6, with D perhaps matching TRBD1 (6 bases). The CDR3 loop spans 21 amino acids. V was clipped by 5 bases and J by 2 bases, with 28 bases between them. CDR3 in amino acids: CASSPTTGALLIVPGANVLTF. CDR3 bases: TGTGCCAGCAGTCCTACGACAGGTGCCCTCCTAATCGTACCTGGGGCCAACGTCCTGACTTTC.

At least ten counts were recorded for this clonotype. The V and J genes are TRBV28 and TRBJ1-1; D remains ambiguous. Trimming pared 1 base from V and 0 bases from J, leaving 9 bases between. Germline V lookup: CDR1 MDHEN, CDR2 SYDVKM. The CDR3 is made up of 15 amino acids. Here the CDR3 DNA reads TGTGCCAGCAGTTTATTGGGCAGTTTGAACACTGAAGCTTTCTTT. As protein: CASSLLGSLNTEAFF.

This rearrangement joins TRBV30 to TRBJ2-7; 8 bases are shared with TRBD1. The CDR3 spans 13 residues. V shed 3 bases and J 5 bases; nucleotides not matched to a gene: 6. Germline V CDR1 and CDR2: GTSNPN, SVGIG (reference sequence). The CDR3 DNA follows: TGTGCCTGGAGGAAGACAGGGGCCCACGAGCAGTACTTC. As protein: CAWRKTGAHEQYF.

This clonotype was seen at least ten times. The J gene is TRBJ2-3, the V gene TRBV12-3 or TRBV12-4; D is possibly TRBD1 (5 bases). The CDR3 has 13 residues. The ends were cut back, 6 bases at V and 7 bases at J, with 14 bases in the middle. In DNA form, the CDR3 reads TGTGCCAGCAGCATGTCCAGGGTCAATACGCAGTATTTT. This sequence encodes CASSMSRVNTQYF.

This clonotype was observed at least ten times. The V call is TRBV7-2, the J call TRBJ2-1; D might be TRBD2 (5 bases). The CDR3 is made up of 15 amino acids. Germline CDR1 and CDR2: SGHTA and FQGNSA. Trimming cost V 4 bases and J 2 bases, with 12 bases left between them. The DNA of the CDR3 is TGTGCCAGCAGCTCCCGGACTGGCACCTACAATGAGCAGTTCTTC. The encoded protein is CASSSRTGTYNEQFF.

CDR3 bases: TGTGCCAGCAGTGGGAGCGGGGGTGCAGATACGCAGTATTTT. This translates into CASSGSGGADTQYF. The chain employs TRBV12-3 or TRBV12-4 and TRBJ2-3; 8 bases fit TRBD2. V gave up 5 bases and J gave up 4 bases; unmatched junction bases: 5. This CDR3 comprises 14 residues.

This clonotype was found many times. The chain uses TRBV20-1 and TRBJ1-4; 9 nucleotides match TRBD1. Germline values: CDR1 DFQATT, CDR2 SNEGSKA (reference sequence). V lost 0 bases, J lost 6 bases, and 5 bases stayed unmatched. The CDR3 length is 15 residues. The CDR3 coding sequence is TGCAGTGCTAGAGATGAGGGGACAGGGTATGAAAAACTGTTTTTT. Translated, it gives CSARDEGTGYEKLFF.

This clonotype was recorded at least ten times. V is TRBV10-3 and J is TRBJ2-7; D gene uncertain. The CDR3 spans 12 residues. Trimming shortened V by 3 bases and J by 3 bases, and 6 bases separated the two germline ends. Germline CDR1 reads ENHRY; CDR2 reads SYGVKD. CDR3 sequence reads: CAISDDLYEQYF. The CDR3, as DNA: TGTGCCATCAGTGACGACCTCTACGAGCAGTACTTC.

The table lists this clonotype with many counts. The CDR3, as DNA: TGTGCCAGCAGCCCCCCGAAGGGCCGCACGGTCAATCAGCCCCAGCATTTT. It encodes CASSPPKGRTVNQPQHF. V usage is TRBV28 and J usage is TRBJ1-5; no reliable D call. CDR1 is MDHEN and CDR2 is SYDVKM in the germline V gene. There are 17 residues in the CDR3. The V end lost 6 bases, the J end lost 3 bases, and 21 bases lay between the germline ends. Variable domain in full (rest from reference TRBV28 and TRBJ1-5): DVKVTQSSRYLVKRTGEKVFLECVQDMDHENMFWYRQDPGLGLRLIYFSYDVKMKEKGDIPEGYSVSREKKERFSLILESASTNQTSMYLCASSPPKGRTVNQPQHFGDGTRLSIL.

This clonotype showed up many times. The V call is TRBV7-2, the J call TRBJ1-1; unclear D gene. V was trimmed by 2 bases and J by 4 bases, leaving 11 bases between them. The CDR3 contains 14 residues. Germline assignment: CDR1 SGHTA and CDR2 FQGNSA. The CDR3 DNA sequence: TGTGCCAGCAGCTTAATATCCTGGGTCACTGAAGCTTTCTTT. Its translation is CASSLISWVTEAFF.

This clonotype was detected ten times or more. The chain joins TRBV7-6 to TRBJ2-7; 8 nucleotides agree with TRBD2. The V gene end was trimmed by 2 bases and the J gene end by 3 bases; junction bases not matched to a gene: 9. Germline V gene data show CDR1 as SGHVS and CDR2 as FNYEAQ. The CDR3 length is 16 residues. The CDR3 here is CASSLSAGGQDYEQYF. CDR3 DNA: TGTGCCAGCAGCTTAAGTGCGGGGGGCCAAGACTACGAGCAGTACTTC.

This clonotype was counted many times. CDR3 bases: TGTGCCAGCAGTCCGGACAGGAGAAACCAAGAGACCCAGTACTTC. Protein: CASSPDRRNQETQYF. The chain joins TRBV12-3 or TRBV12-4 to TRBJ2-5, with 7 bases fitting TRBD1. CDR3 length: 15 residues. With 5 bases clipped from V and 0 bases from J, the junction kept 6 bases outside the gene matches.

This clonotype has a count of ten or more. The genes are TRBV7-6 and TRBJ1-1; D is unresolved. The CDR3 consists of 14 residues. In germline, CDR1 is SGHVS, CDR2 FNYEAQ. The V gene lost 5 bases and the J gene lost 1 base, with 11 bases spanning the gap. The CDR3 sequence: CASSRQSGNTEAFF. The CDR3 DNA follows: TGTGCCAGCAGCCGTCAGTCCGGGAACACTGAAGCTTTCTTT.

There are many counts of this clonotype. The rearrangement joins TRBV7-2 to TRBJ2-5; 10 positions match TRBD2. This CDR3 spans 16 amino acids. V lost 7 bases, J lost 0 bases, and 8 bases stayed unmatched. Looked up from germline, CDR1 is SGHTA and CDR2 is FQGNSA. CDR3 in amino acids: CASTWSSGGYQETQYF. In DNA form, the CDR3 reads TGTGCCAGCACCTGGTCTAGCGGGGGCTACCAAGAGACCCAGTACTTC.

This clonotype appeared many times. The chain recombines TRBV5-4 with TRBJ2-4; maybe TRBD2 (5 bases). Germline lookup yields CDR1 SGHNT and CDR2 YYREEE (reference sequence). This CDR3 spans 16 amino acids. Trimming pared 4 bases from V and 5 bases from J, leaving 19 bases between. Here the CDR3 reads CASSPAGVRVENIQYF. The CDR3 bases are TGTGCCAGCAGCCCGGCGGGCGTAAGGGTCGAAAACATTCAGTACTTC.

This clonotype has ten or more counts. The chain links TRBV7-2 to TRBJ2-7; a weak D match, TRBD2 (7 bases). This CDR3 comprises 14 residues. Germline V gene data show CDR1 as SGHTA and CDR2 as FQGNSA. The V and J ends lost 4 bases and 9 bases respectively, with 19 bases between them. The CDR3 nucleotides read TGTGCCAGCAGCTCTTACGCGGGGGCAGAAAGGCAGTACTTC. Residues: CASSSYAGAERQYF.

The rearrangement links TRBV7-9 to TRBJ1-3; tentative D call: TRBD1 (5 bases). The V end lost 5 bases, the J end lost 0 bases, and 14 bases lay between the germline ends. Germline V gene data show CDR1 as SEHNR and CDR2 as FQNEAQ (reference sequence). The CDR3 extends over 16 amino acids. The CDR3 DNA reads TGTGCCAGCAGCCAGCGGGGGGGGAGCTCTGGAAACACCATATATTTT. It yields the protein CASSQRGGSSGNTIYF.

This clonotype was seen at least ten times. The chain carries TRBV20-1 and TRBJ2-1; D ambiguous. CDR1 DFQATT and CDR2 SNEGSKA come from the germline V gene (reference sequence). Trimming stripped 5 bases from V and 5 bases from J, with 13 bases between. The CDR3 extends over 13 amino acids. For the CDR3, the DNA is TGCAGTGCTGGTAGGGTAGGCCACAATGAGCAGTTCTTC. Its protein is CSAGRVGHNEQFF.

This clonotype showed up many times. The V call is TRBV10-3, the J call TRBJ1-6; D possibly corresponds to TRBD1 (6 bases). V was clipped by 6 bases and J by 4 bases, with 10 bases between them. The CDR3 length is 14 residues. Germline assignment: CDR1 ENHRY and CDR2 SYGVKD. CDR3 sequence: CAIRDGQYNSPLHF. CDR3 sequence (DNA): TGTGCCATCAGGGACGGACAGTATAATTCACCCCTCCACTTT.